Listed here are 25 T cell receptor beta chains from one sample, sequenced in a study of cytomegalovirus exposure and HLA in healthy donors. Amplification used 60 Vbeta primers and 13 Jbeta primers. Using immunoSEQ multiplex PCR, the repertoire was profiled, and TCRdb retains in-frame clones only, with some absent. The table shows around 150,000 clones, with about two thirds occurring only once. Sequenced material: PBMCs. These receptors were collected from a man in his thirties or forties in good health and CMV-seropositive.

The V gene is TRBV5-4, the J gene TRBJ1-2; no reliable D call. The V end was cut by 5 bases, the J end by 8 bases, with 10 bases between. This CDR3 contains 11 residues. CDR1 is SGHNT, CDR2 YYREEE, per germline (reference sequence). This chain's CDR3 is CASRGSGGYTF. CDR3 bases: TGTGCCAGCAGGGGGAGCGGAGGCTACACCTTC.

This chain joins TRBV7-9 and TRBJ2-5; no clear D. The V gene's germline CDR1 is SEHNR and CDR2 FQNEAQ (reference sequence). The CDR3 is made up of 14 amino acids. V dropped 0 bases and J dropped 5 bases, with 10 bases sitting between them. The CDR3 region has the DNA TGTGCCAGCAGCTTAGCGGTACAGTCGGAGACCCAGTACTTC. Protein sequence: CASSLAVQSETQYF.

The V and J genes are TRBV6-5 and TRBJ2-1; weak D call: TRBD1 (6 bases). Germline V gene lookup returns CDR1 MNHEY and CDR2 SVGAGI. The CDR3 has 11 residues. Trimming removed 8 bases from V and 13 bases from J, with 15 bases in between. CDR3 region: CASGPGQAQFF. CDR3 nucleotides: TGTGCCAGCGGACCGGGACAAGCCCAGTTCTTC.

J is TRBJ1-3 and V is TRBV5-1, with D unresolved. The CDR3 runs to 14 residues. Trimming left V 4 bases short and J 0 bases short, with 8 bases between. CDR1 is SGHRS and CDR2 is YFSETQ in the germline V gene. As DNA, the CDR3 is TGCGCCAGCAGCGTATCCTACTCTGGAAACACCATATATTTT. Amino acid sequence: CASSVSYSGNTIYF.

The J gene is TRBJ2-1, the V gene TRBV30; 8 bases match TRBD2. The CDR3 runs 14 residues. CDR1 GTSNPN and CDR2 SVGIG come from the germline V gene (reference sequence). Trimming took 4 bases from V and 5 from J; bases not matched to a gene: 7. CDR3 protein: CAWKLWREDNEQFF. CDR3 nucleotides: TGTGCCTGGAAGTTGTGGCGGGAGGACAATGAGCAGTTCTTC.

The chain links TRBV28 to TRBJ2-5; a possible D gene is TRBD1 (6 bases). Judging by the DNA end, TRBJ2-7 fits better; the J call may be wrong. The CDR3 runs 15 residues. Germline values: CDR1 MDHEN, CDR2 SYDVKM. The CDR3 DNA reads TGTGCCAGCAGTCCTCACTGGGGGCCGCTGTACGAGCAGTACTTC. Its protein product is CASSPHWGPLYEQYF.

This chain connects TRBV7-2 to TRBJ2-5; the match to TRBD2 covers 9 bases. Looked up from germline, CDR1 is SGHTA and CDR2 is FQGNSA. V was pared by 1 base and J by 1 base, with 7 bases of the junction left unmatched. This CDR3 region has 17 residues. CDR3 sequence (DNA): TGTGCCAGCAGCTTAGTTCCTAGCGGGAATAGCCAAGAGACCCAGTACTTC. It encodes CASSLVPSGNSQETQYF.

This clone was seen once. The chain has TRBV7-9 and TRBJ2-7, with D possibly TRBD2 on 5 matching bases. V was pared by 1 base and J by 5 bases, with 18 bases between. In germline, CDR1 is SEHNR, CDR2 FQNEAQ (reference sequence). The CDR3 sequence is 16 residues long. CDR3 sequence (DNA): TGTGCCAGCAGCTTAGTCGCCCGGGGTCTTGATGACGAGCAGTACTTC. Amino acid sequence: CASSLVARGLDDEQYF.

This chain links TRBV19 with TRBJ2-5; 7 bases are shared with TRBD2. V lost 5 bases to trimming and J lost 3 bases; unmatched junction nucleotides: 9. This CDR3 is built from 15 residues. The V gene's germline CDR1 is LNHDA and CDR2 SQIVND (reference sequence). For the CDR3, the DNA is TGTGCCAGTAGTCTGACAAGTCGGGGGGAAGAGACCCAGTACTTC. Protein: CASSLTSRGEETQYF.

The CDR3 nucleotides read TGTGCCAGTAAGGGGCTAGGGGACAACCCTTCCGGAACCCAGTACTTC. It yields the protein CASKGLGDNPSGTQYF. The rearrangement joins TRBV19 to TRBJ2-5; D may be TRBD1 (6 bases). The CDR3 is 16 amino acids. Germline V lookup: CDR1 LNHDA, CDR2 SQIVND (reference sequence). Trimming left V 7 bases short and J 8 bases short, with 26 bases between.

This clone has just one count. The V and J genes are TRBV7-9 and TRBJ1-2; maybe TRBD1 (6 bases). Germline V gives CDR1 SEHNR, CDR2 FQNEAQ (reference sequence). The V end was cut by 1 base, the J end by 8 bases, with 17 bases between. The CDR3 extends over 15 amino acids. CDR3 protein: CASSLGTEIARGYTF. As DNA, the CDR3 is TGTGCCAGCAGCTTAGGGACAGAAATCGCGCGGGGCTACACCTTC.

The chain is built from TRBV10-1 and TRBJ2-7, with D unclear. V was pared by 3 bases and J by 2 bases, with 8 bases between. This CDR3 contains 13 residues. Germline-derived CDR1 and CDR2 are WNHNN and SYGVQD (reference sequence). Here the CDR3 reads CASSERSAYEQYF. CDR3 bases: TGCGCCAGCAGTGAACGGAGCGCCTACGAGCAGTACTTC.

The chain couples TRBV10-2 to TRBJ2-5; D may be TRBD2 (6 bases). V lost 6 bases to trimming and J lost 5 bases, with 16 bases between them. CDR3 length: 14 residues. Germline V gene sequence: CDR1 WSHSY, CDR2 SAAADI. CDR3 sequence (DNA): TGCGCCAGCAGGGCTAGCGCCGGTCAGGAGACCCAGTACTTC. Amino acids: CASRASAGQETQYF.

A note on this clone: The junction shows a germline mismatch at one end, possibly a read error. The sample holds other DNA sequences that translate to the same CDR3. The V gene is TRBV4-1, the J gene TRBJ1-1; 7 nucleotides agree with TRBD1. In germline, CDR1 is MGHRA, CDR2 YSYEKL. This CDR3 is built from 13 residues. CDR3 nucleotide sequence: TGCGCCAGCAGCCAGGTGGGCAGGGGGGAAGCCTTCTTT. Its translation: CASSQVGRGEAFF.

CDR3 sequence (DNA): TGTGCCAGCAGCTTAGTGGCAGGGGGCAACACCGGGGAGCTGTTTTTT. This translates into CASSLVAGGNTGELFF. V and J are TRBV7-2 and TRBJ2-2; TRBD1 matches 8 bases. The CDR3 has 16 residues. Unmatched junction bases numbered 3, after V lost 1 base and J lost 2 bases. Per the germline V gene, CDR1 is SGHTA and CDR2 is FQGNSA.

The chain combines TRBV4-2 with TRBJ2-7, with 12 bases matching TRBD1. V lost 3 bases to trimming and J lost 6 bases; unmatched junction nucleotides: 6. The CDR3 length is 15 residues. The germline CDR1 and CDR2 sequences are LGHNA and YNFKEQ. CDR3 region: CASSQTGTGGFEQYF. CDR3 coding DNA: TGTGCCAGCAGCCAGACGGGGACAGGGGGCTTCGAGCAGTACTTC.

The chain employs TRBV27 and TRBJ2-1; D not certain. Germline CDR1 reads MNHEY; CDR2 reads SMNVEV (reference sequence). V lost 3 bases to trimming and J lost 6 bases, with 18 bases between them. The CDR3 loop spans 16 amino acids. The DNA of the CDR3 is TGTGCCAGCAGTTTGATGCCCATCTCCCTGGCCAATGAGCAGTTCTTC. It encodes CASSLMPISLANEQFF.

The chain links TRBV7-9 to TRBJ1-1, with a weak D call TRBD1 (5 bases). The CDR3 extends over 15 amino acids. V lost 1 base, J lost 0 bases, and 9 bases lay in between. Germline loops: CDR1 SEHNR, CDR2 FQNEAQ (reference sequence). CDR3: CASSLVGEMNTEAFF. The CDR3 DNA reads as TGTGCCAGCAGCTTAGTAGGGGAAATGAACACTGAAGCTTTCTTT.

The chain uses TRBV4-1 and TRBJ2-7; D gene ambiguous. V gave up 3 bases and J gave up 2 bases, with 8 bases separating them. Germline V gives CDR1 MGHRA, CDR2 YSYEKL. This CDR3 spans 13 amino acids. The CDR3 region has the DNA TGCGCCAGCAGCCAGCTCTACCCCTACGAGCAGTACTTC. It yields the protein CASSQLYPYEQYF.

This chain links TRBV5-1 with TRBJ2-7, with 9 bases that match TRBD2. V lost 0 bases and J lost 6; bases outside the gene matches: 13. CDR1 SGHRS and CDR2 YFSETQ come from the germline V gene. The CDR3 has 17 residues. The CDR3 here is CASSLDGSGSFGGEQYF. Here the CDR3 DNA reads TGCGCCAGCAGCTTGGATGGTAGCGGGAGTTTCGGTGGCGAGCAGTACTTC.

This clone was observed a handful of times. V and J are TRBV11-3 and TRBJ2-1; 9 bases align to TRBD2. CDR3 length: 15 amino acids. J gave up 7 bases and V 3 bases, and 7 bases lay outside the gene matches. Germline lookup yields CDR1 SGHNT and CDR2 YENEEA. CDR3 residues: CASSFTGTSSNEQFF. The DNA of the CDR3 is TGTGCCAGCAGCTTCACCGGGACTAGCAGTAATGAGCAGTTCTTC. The full variable domain, with the rest looked up from reference TRBV11-3 and TRBJ2-1, is EAGVVQSPRYKIIEKKQPVAFWCNPISGHNTLYWYLQNLGQGPELLIRYENEEAVDDSQLPKDRFSAERLKGVDSTLKIQPAELGDSAVYLCASSFTGTSSNEQFFGPGTRLTVL.

This rearrangement joins TRBV19 to TRBJ2-7, with TRBD2 matching over 9 bases. CDR1 and CDR2 from the germline V gene are LNHDA and SQIVND (reference sequence). The CDR3 sequence is 15 residues long. With V trimmed by 11 bases and J by 5 bases, 16 bases remained unmatched. In nucleotides, the CDR3 is TGTGCCTCCCGACCGGGGAGCGGGAGGACGAACGAGCAGTACTTC. Translated, it gives CASRPGSGRTNEQYF.

The chain employs TRBV11-3 and TRBJ2-7; a weak D match, TRBD2 (6 bases). V was shortened by 5 bases and J by 4 bases, with 18 bases between the two germline ends. The germline CDR1 and CDR2 sequences are SGHNT and YENEEA. This CDR3 contains 15 residues. In nucleotides, the CDR3 is TGTGCCAGCAGCGATAGCGGAGGGTGGGTTTACGAGCAGTACTTC. Amino acid sequence: CASSDSGGWVYEQYF.

The gene calls are TRBV7-9 and TRBJ1-2, with no clear D. Trimming left V 5 bases short and J 8 bases short, with 9 bases between. Looked up from germline, CDR1 is SEHNR and CDR2 is FQNEAQ (reference sequence). The length of the CDR3 is 11 residues. The CDR3 nucleotides are TGTGCCAGCAGCGCCCTTGGCGGCTACACCTTC. It is translated as CASSALGGYTF.

The V call is TRBV5-1, the J call TRBJ1-1; D call uncertain. Trimming cost V 1 base and J 0 bases, with 7 bases left between them. Germline CDR1 reads SGHRS; CDR2 reads YFSETQ. This CDR3 region has 14 residues. As DNA, the CDR3 is TGCGCCAGCAGCTTGCGGGAAGTGAACACTGAAGCTTTCTTT. This codes for CASSLREVNTEAFF. Supplemented by reference TRBV5-1 and TRBJ1-1, the full variable domain reads KAGVTQTPRYLIKTRGQQVTLSCSPISGHRSVSWYQQTPGQGLQFLFEYFSETQRNKGNFPGRFSGRQFSNSRSEMNVSTLELGDSALYLCASSLREVNTEAFFGQGTRLTVV.